This T cell receptor (beta chain) was documented in a study of cytomegalovirus exposure and HLA in healthy donors. Study observations and caveats: Researchers had no immune exposure information except CMV serostatus available. Researchers counted 164 TCR beta chains as cytomegalovirus-associated.

PCR primers comprised 60 Vbeta and 13 Jbeta primers. Here immunoSEQ multiplex PCR was the method, and the copy in TCRdb shows in-frame clones only, minus some. The sample holds 150,000 to 200,000 clones; roughly 77% are singletons and the top ten take about 2.5%. As concerns this clone: The antigen remains unidentified.

The CDR3 has 15 amino acids. Germline V gene data show CDR1 as LNHNV and CDR2 as YYDKDF (reference sequence). Trimming took 0 bases from V and 11 from J; bases not matched to a gene: 11. The sequenced sample was PBMCs. This sequence joins TRBV15 and TRBJ2-5; 8 bases agree with TRBD1. The TCR sequence derives from a woman in her 30s in good health and CMV-seropositive. The DNA for the CDR3 is TGTGCCACCAGCAGAGATCCCCGGACAGGGTTGGAGCAGTACTTC. Amino acids: CATSRDPRTGLEQYF.